The present T cell receptor (beta chain) was sequenced within a study of CD8+ T cells in alopecia areata. Extracted from the samples, RNA was reverse transcribed into cDNA to serve as the sequencing template. Profiled with immunoSEQ multiplex PCR; TCRdb holds only in-frame clones, not every one. The sample gives about 140,000 clones, around 86% of which show up once; under 15% is in the top ten. The treatment: oral pan-JAK inhibitor, 5-10 mg twice daily. Study findings and constraints: Among the top 100, expanded CD8+ clones, as well as scalp clonality, were significantly decreased by tofacitinib.

V was clipped by 2 bases and J by 0 bases, with 7 bases between them. From germline, CDR1 is GTSNPN and CDR2 SVGIG (reference sequence). The length of the CDR3 is 13 residues. Regarding this clone: Its antigen is unknown.

The sequence was obtained from a human donor with alopecia areata. This rearrangement joins TRBV30 to TRBJ1-1; TRBD1 is a possible D gene (5 bases). The sequences come from CD8+ T cells sorted from blood, collected at week 4, from a patient treated with tofacitinib. The DNA of the CDR3 is TGTGCCTGGAGTAAGGGGTTGAACACTGAAGCTTTCTTT. Its protein is CAWSKGLNTEAFF.